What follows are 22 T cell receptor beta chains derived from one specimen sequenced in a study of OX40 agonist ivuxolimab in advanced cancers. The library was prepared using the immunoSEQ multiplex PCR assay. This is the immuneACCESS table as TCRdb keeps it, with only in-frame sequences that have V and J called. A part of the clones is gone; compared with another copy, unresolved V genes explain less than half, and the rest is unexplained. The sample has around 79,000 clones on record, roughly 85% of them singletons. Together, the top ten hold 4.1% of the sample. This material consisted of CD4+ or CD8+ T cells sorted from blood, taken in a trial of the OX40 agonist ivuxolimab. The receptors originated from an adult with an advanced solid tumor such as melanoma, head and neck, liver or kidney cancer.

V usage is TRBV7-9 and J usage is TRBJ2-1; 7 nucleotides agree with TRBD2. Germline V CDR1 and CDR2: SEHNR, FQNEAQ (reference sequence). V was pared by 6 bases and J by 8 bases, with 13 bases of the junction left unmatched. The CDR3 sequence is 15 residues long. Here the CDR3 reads CASSFPAMGRDEQFF. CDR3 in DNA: TGTGCCAGCAGTTTCCCCGCTATGGGGAGGGATGAGCAGTTCTTC. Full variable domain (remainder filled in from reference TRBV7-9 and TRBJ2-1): DTGVSQNPRHKITKRGQNVTFRCDPISEHNRLYWYRQTLGQGPEFLTYFQNEAQLEKSRLLSDRFSAERPKGSFSTLEIQRTEQGDSAMYLCASSFPAMGRDEQFFGPGTRLTVL.

DNA of the CDR3: TGTGCCAGCAGCACTAGCGGGCGACAGTTCTTC. It is translated as CASSTSGRQFF. The chain employs TRBV6-1 and TRBJ2-1; 9 bases align to TRBD2. Germline V gives CDR1 MNHNS, CDR2 SASEGT. V lost 6 bases, J lost 13 bases, and 4 bases stayed unmatched. The CDR3 consists of 11 residues.

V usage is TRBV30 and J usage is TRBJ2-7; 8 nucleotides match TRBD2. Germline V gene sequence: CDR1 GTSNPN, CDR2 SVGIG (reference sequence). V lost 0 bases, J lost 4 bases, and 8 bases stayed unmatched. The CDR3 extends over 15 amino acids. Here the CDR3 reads CAWSVLREGLYEQYF. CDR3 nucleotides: TGTGCCTGGAGTGTACTTCGGGAGGGTTTGTACGAGCAGTACTTC.

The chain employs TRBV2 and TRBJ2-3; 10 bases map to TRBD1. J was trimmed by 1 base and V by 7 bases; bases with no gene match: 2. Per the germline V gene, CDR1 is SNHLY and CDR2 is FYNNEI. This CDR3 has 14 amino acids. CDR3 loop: CASTGTGGTDTQYF. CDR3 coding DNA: TGTGCCAGCACCGGGACAGGGGGCACAGATACGCAGTATTTT. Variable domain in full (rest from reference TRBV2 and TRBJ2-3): EPEVTQTPSHQVTQMGQEVILRCVPISNHLYFYWYRQILGQKVEFLVSFYNNEISEKSEIFDDQFSVERPDGSNFTLKIRSTKLEDSAMYFCASTGTGGTDTQYFGPGTRLTVL.

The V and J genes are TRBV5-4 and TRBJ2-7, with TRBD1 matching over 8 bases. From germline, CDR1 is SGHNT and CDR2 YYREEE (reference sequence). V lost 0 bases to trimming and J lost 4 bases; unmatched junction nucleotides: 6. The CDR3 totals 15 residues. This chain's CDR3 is CASSLGGQGAYEQYF. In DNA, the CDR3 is TGTGCCAGCAGCTTGGGTGGGCAGGGGGCATACGAGCAGTACTTC.

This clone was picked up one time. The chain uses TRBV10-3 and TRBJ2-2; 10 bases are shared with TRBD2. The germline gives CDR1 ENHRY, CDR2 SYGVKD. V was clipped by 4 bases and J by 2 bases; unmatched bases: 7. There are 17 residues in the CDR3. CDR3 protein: CAISAQLAGLNTGELFF. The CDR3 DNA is TGTGCCATCAGTGCCCAACTAGCGGGATTAAACACCGGGGAGCTGTTTTTT.

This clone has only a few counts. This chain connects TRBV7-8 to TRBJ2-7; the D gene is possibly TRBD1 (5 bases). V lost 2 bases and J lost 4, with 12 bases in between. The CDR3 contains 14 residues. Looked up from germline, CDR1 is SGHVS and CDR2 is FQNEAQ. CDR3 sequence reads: CASSLNQGIYEQYF. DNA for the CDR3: TGTGCCAGCAGCTTAAATCAGGGAATTTACGAGCAGTACTTC.

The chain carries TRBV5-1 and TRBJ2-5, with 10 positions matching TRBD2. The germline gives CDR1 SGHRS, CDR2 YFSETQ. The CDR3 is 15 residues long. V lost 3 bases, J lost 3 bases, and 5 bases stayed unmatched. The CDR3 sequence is CASSSAGTSEETQYF. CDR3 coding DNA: TGCGCCAGCAGCTCGGCCGGGACTAGCGAAGAGACCCAGTACTTC.

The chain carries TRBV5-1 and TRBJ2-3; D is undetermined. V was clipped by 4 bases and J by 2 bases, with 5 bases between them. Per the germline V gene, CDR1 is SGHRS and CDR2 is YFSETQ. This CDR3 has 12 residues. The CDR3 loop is CASSTNTDTQYF. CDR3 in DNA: TGCGCCAGCAGCACAAACACAGATACGCAGTATTTT.

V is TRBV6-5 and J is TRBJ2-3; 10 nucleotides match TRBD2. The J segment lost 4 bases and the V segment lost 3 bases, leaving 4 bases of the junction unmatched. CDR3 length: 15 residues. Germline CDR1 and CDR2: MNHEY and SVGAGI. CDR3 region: CASSYSGRIADTQYF. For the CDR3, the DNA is TGTGCCAGCAGTTATAGCGGGAGGATCGCAGATACGCAGTATTTT.

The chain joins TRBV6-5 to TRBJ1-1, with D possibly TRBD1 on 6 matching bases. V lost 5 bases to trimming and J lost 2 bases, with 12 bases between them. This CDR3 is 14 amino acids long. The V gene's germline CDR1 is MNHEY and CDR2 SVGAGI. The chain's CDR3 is CASSPTGFNTEAFF. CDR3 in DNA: TGTGCCAGCAGTCCGACAGGTTTTAACACTGAAGCTTTCTTT.

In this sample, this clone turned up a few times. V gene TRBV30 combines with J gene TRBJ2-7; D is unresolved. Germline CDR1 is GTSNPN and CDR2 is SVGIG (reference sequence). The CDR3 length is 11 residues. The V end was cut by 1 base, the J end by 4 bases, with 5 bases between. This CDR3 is CAWSGRYEQYF. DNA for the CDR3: TGTGCCTGGAGTGGACGATACGAGCAGTACTTC.

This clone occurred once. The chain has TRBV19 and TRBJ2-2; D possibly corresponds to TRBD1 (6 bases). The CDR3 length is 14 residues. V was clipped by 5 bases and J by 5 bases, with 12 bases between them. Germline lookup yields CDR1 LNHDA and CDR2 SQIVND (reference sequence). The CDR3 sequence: CASSEQGGTGELFF. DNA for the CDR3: TGTGCCAGTAGTGAACAGGGTGGTACCGGGGAGCTGTTTTTT.

The CDR3 here is CASSLYGGSNEQFF. For the CDR3, the DNA is TGTGCCAGCAGCTTATATGGCGGGAGCAATGAGCAGTTCTTC. V and J are TRBV11-2 and TRBJ2-1, with TRBD2 matching 7 bases. V dropped 2 bases and J dropped 6; count of bases not matched to a gene: 4. CDR1 and CDR2 from the germline V gene are SGHAT and FQNNGV. The length of the CDR3 is 14 residues.

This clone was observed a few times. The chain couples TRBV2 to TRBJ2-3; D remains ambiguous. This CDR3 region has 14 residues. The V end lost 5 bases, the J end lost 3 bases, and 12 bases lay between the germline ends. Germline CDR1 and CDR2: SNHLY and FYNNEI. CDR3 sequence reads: CASSPRTGTDTQYF. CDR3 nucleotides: TGTGCCAGCAGTCCTAGGACCGGGACAGATACGCAGTATTTT.

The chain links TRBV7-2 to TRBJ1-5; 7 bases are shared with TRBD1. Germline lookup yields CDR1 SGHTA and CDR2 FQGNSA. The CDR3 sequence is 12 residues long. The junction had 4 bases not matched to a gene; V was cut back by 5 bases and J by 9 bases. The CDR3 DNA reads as TGTGCCAGCAGCGTGCGGGACAGGCCCCAGCATTTT. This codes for CASSVRDRPQHF. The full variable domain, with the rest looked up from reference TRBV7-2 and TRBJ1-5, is GAGVSQSPSNKVTEKGKDVELRCDPISGHTALYWYRQSLGQGLEFLIYFQGNSAPDKSGLPSDRFSAERTGGSVSTLTIQRTQQEDSAVYLCASSVRDRPQHFGDGTRLSIL.

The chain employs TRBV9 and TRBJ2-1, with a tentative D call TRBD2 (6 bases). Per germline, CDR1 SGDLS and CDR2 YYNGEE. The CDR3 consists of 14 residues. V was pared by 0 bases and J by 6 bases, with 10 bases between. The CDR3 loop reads CASSVVTSSNEQFF. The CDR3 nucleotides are TGTGCCAGCAGCGTAGTAACTAGCTCCAATGAGCAGTTCTTC.

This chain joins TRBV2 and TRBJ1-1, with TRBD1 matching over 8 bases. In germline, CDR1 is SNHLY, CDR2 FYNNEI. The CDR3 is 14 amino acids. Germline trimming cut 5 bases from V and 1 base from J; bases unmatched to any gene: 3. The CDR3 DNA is TGTGCCAGCAGTACAGGGGGGTGGAACACTGAAGCTTTCTTT. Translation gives CASSTGGWNTEAFF.

CDR3 residues: CAWSPDRYGYTF. Written as DNA, the CDR3 is TGTGCCTGGAGTCCGGACAGATATGGCTACACCTTC. The chain couples TRBV30 to TRBJ1-2; a weak D match, TRBD1 (6 bases). Trimming pared 2 bases from V and 5 bases from J, leaving 9 bases between. CDR1 and CDR2 (germline): GTSNPN, SVGIG (reference sequence). The CDR3 contains 12 residues.

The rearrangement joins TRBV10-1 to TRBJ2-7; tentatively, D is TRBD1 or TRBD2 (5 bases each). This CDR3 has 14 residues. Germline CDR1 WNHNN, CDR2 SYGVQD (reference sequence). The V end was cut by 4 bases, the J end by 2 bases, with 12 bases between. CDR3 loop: CASSAGGTTYEQYF. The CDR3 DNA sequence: TGCGCCAGCAGTGCTGGGGGAACTACCTACGAGCAGTACTTC.

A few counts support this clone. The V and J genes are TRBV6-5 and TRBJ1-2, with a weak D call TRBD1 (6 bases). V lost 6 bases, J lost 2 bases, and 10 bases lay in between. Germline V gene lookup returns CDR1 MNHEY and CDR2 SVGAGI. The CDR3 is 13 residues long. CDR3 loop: CASRETGNYGYTF. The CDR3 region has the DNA TGTGCCAGCAGGGAAACAGGGAACTATGGCTACACCTTC.

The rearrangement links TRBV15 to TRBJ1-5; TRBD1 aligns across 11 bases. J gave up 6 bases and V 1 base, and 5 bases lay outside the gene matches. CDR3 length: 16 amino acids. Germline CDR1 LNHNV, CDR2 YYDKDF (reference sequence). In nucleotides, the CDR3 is TGTGCCACCAGCAGAGGTGAAGGGACAGGGGGTCAGCCCCAGCATTTT. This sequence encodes CATSRGEGTGGQPQHF.